Each of the 18 T cell receptor beta chains below was sequenced from the same sample in a study of T-cell memory formation after mild COVID-19. MiXCR, applied by TCRdb to the 5' RACE reads, yields one record per CDR3 protein. The sample records approximately 300,000 distinct CDR3 sequences, roughly 15% being singletons. Specimen: PBMCs or a T cell subset sorted from them (not recorded which). The receptors here all came from a man between 18 and 29 years old who had mild COVID-19 (a few samples of this study predate the infection). Cell type and time point are not known.

This clonotype was recorded a few times. The chain combines TRBV29-1 with TRBJ1-1; D is ambiguous. V was trimmed by 6 bases and J by 5 bases, leaving 13 bases between them. Germline V CDR1 and CDR2: SQVTM, ANQGSEA. This CDR3 has 12 amino acids. CDR3 protein: CSVMWEGTEAFF. The CDR3 region has the DNA TGCAGCGTGATGTGGGAGGGTACTGAAGCTTTCTTT. Full variable domain (outside the CDR3, taken from reference TRBV29-1 and TRBJ1-1): SAVISQKPSRDICQRGTSLTIQCQVDSQVTMMFWYRQQPGQSLTLIATANQGSEATYESGFVIDKFPISRPNLTFSTLTVSNMSPEDSSIYLCSVMWEGTEAFFGQGTRLTVV.

This clonotype has a count of ten or more. The chain uses TRBV5-1 and TRBJ2-5; unclear D gene. V was cut by 4 bases and J by 3 bases, with 13 bases left in between. Per the germline V gene, CDR1 is SGHRS and CDR2 is YFSETQ. The CDR3 consists of 14 residues. The CDR3 protein is CASSPGRTEETQYF. The CDR3 DNA reads as TGCGCCAGCAGCCCCGGACGGACCGAAGAGACCCAGTACTTC.

A few counts support this clonotype. The chain carries TRBV5-6 and TRBJ1-2; D unclear. V dropped 4 bases and J dropped 4 bases, with 11 bases sitting between them. Germline CDR1 and CDR2: SGHDT and YYEEEE. This CDR3 is built from 13 residues. CDR3 bases: TGTGCCAGCAGCCCTCCGCGGTCCTATGGCTACACCTTC. This encodes CASSPPRSYGYTF.

Notes on this clonotype: This could be a read error, since a much larger clone is one nucleotide away. The gene calls are TRBV10-3 and TRBJ2-3; D unclear. Germline CDR1 is ENHRY and CDR2 is SYGVKD. The length of the CDR3 is 13 residues. Trimming cost V 6 bases and J 2 bases, with 9 bases left between them. The CDR3 nucleotides are TGTGCCATCAGCACTCCCAACACAGATACGCAGTATTTT. It encodes CAISTPNTDTQYF.

This clonotype was counted a few times. The J gene is TRBJ2-2, the V gene TRBV7-9; D is uncertain. From germline, CDR1 is SEHNR and CDR2 FQNEAQ (reference sequence). This CDR3 region has 13 residues. Deletions cut 5 bases from V and 7 bases from J, with 11 bases between. CDR3 loop: CASSADPYGELFF. CDR3 in DNA: TGTGCCAGCAGCGCCGACCCGTACGGGGAGCTGTTTTTT.

This clonotype occurred a few times. The rearrangement uses TRBV12-3 or TRBV12-4 and TRBJ1-6, with 8 bases lining up with TRBD1. This CDR3 contains 15 residues. Trimming at V came to 7 bases and at J to 8 bases, leaving 10 bases not matched to a gene. The CDR3 protein is CASTPGQGSHSPLHF. DNA of the CDR3: TGTGCCAGCACCCCCGGACAGGGATCACATTCACCCCTCCACTTT.

The chain carries TRBV6-6 and TRBJ1-4; TRBD1 might be the D (5 bases). This CDR3 region has 12 residues. CDR1 MNHNY and CDR2 SVGAGI come from the germline V gene (reference sequence). Trimming stripped 4 bases from V and 12 bases from J, with 12 bases between. The chain's CDR3 is CASSSQGIELFF. The CDR3 nucleotides are TGTGCCAGCAGTTCCCAGGGAATTGAACTGTTTTTT.

This clonotype has at least ten counts. The genes are TRBV9 and TRBJ1-2; D call uncertain. The CDR3 extends over 15 amino acids. Looked up from germline, CDR1 is SGDLS and CDR2 is YYNGEE. V lost 3 bases, J lost 7 bases, and 19 bases lay in between. As DNA, the CDR3 is TGTGCCAGCAGCGCCCCCCCGGGCCAAAAGGGTGGCTACACCTTC. It translates to CASSAPPGQKGGYTF. Using reference TRBV9 and TRBJ1-2 for the parts outside the CDR3, the full variable domain is DSGVTQTPKHLITATGQRVTLRCSPRSGDLSVYWYQQSLDQGLQFLIQYYNGEERAKGNILERFSAQQFPDLHSELNLSSLELGDSALYFCASSAPPGQKGGYTFGSGTRLTVV.

This clonotype was detected only a few times. The rearrangement joins TRBV20-1 to TRBJ2-7; 9 bases are a match to TRBD1. The J segment lost 6 bases and the V segment lost 4 bases, leaving 10 bases of the junction unmatched. The CDR3 has 14 amino acids. Looked up from germline, CDR1 is DFQATT and CDR2 is SNEGSKA (reference sequence). CDR3 loop: CSATPGTGPVEQYV. The CDR3 DNA sequence: TGCAGTGCTACGCCGGGGACAGGGCCCGTCGAGCAGTACGTC.

This clonotype was seen a few times. The V and J genes are TRBV7-7 and TRBJ2-5, with 8 bases that match TRBD2. Trimming took 5 bases from V and 1 from J; bases not matched to a gene: 6. This CDR3 is built from 15 residues. Per the germline V gene, CDR1 is SSHAT and CDR2 is FNYEAQ (reference sequence). The CDR3 loop reads CASSPGSGGQETQYF. CDR3 sequence (DNA): TGTGCCAGCAGCCCGGGGAGCGGGGGCCAAGAGACCCAGTACTTC.

The chain couples TRBV24-1 to TRBJ2-2; 7 nucleotides agree with TRBD1. Germline CDR1 reads KGHDR; CDR2 reads SFDVKD. V lost 4 bases and J lost 5; bases outside the gene matches: 12. This CDR3 spans 17 amino acids. As DNA, the CDR3 is TGTGCCACCAGTGACCACGAGAACAGGGGTGAAACCGGGGAGCTGTTTTTT. As protein: CATSDHENRGETGELFF.

The chain employs TRBV6-6 and TRBJ2-7; 8 bases fit TRBD1. Germline CDR1 reads MNHNY; CDR2 reads SVGAGI (reference sequence). The CDR3 loop spans 14 amino acids. Trimming cost V 6 bases and J 2 bases; bases outside gene matches: 6. CDR3 in amino acids: CASSERTGPYEQYF. The CDR3, as DNA: TGTGCCAGCAGCGAGAGGACAGGGCCCTACGAGCAGTACTTC.

This clonotype has just a few counts. The chain links TRBV5-1 to TRBJ2-5; 9 bases match TRBD2. The V gene's germline CDR1 is SGHRS and CDR2 YFSETQ. The CDR3 consists of 15 residues. With V trimmed by 0 bases and J by 5 bases, 5 bases remained unmatched. The CDR3 sequence is CASSLGPSGEETQYF. CDR3 in DNA: TGCGCCAGCAGCTTGGGTCCTAGCGGGGAGGAGACCCAGTACTTC.

The table lists this clonotype with a few counts. The chain has TRBV10-3 and TRBJ1-5; D call uncertain. The germline CDR1 and CDR2 sequences are ENHRY and SYGVKD. The CDR3 has 16 amino acids. The germline V and J ends were trimmed by 0 bases and 2 bases, with 11 bases remaining between them. The CDR3 region is CAISESWGGGNQPQHF. The CDR3 DNA sequence: TGTGCCATCAGTGAGTCGTGGGGAGGTGGCAATCAGCCCCAGCATTTT.

This clonotype came up a few times. The chain employs TRBV2 and TRBJ1-1; D might be TRBD1 (5 bases). The CDR3 sequence is 13 residues long. Germline CDR1 SNHLY, CDR2 FYNNEI. Trimming stripped 6 bases from V and 3 bases from J, with 11 bases between. CDR3 loop: CASRRGDYTEAFF. Written as DNA, the CDR3 is TGTGCCAGCAGGAGGGGCGATTACACTGAAGCTTTCTTT.

The rearrangement uses TRBV27 and TRBJ2-5; no reliable D call. The V and J ends lost 5 bases and 4 bases respectively, with 20 bases between them. The germline V gene encodes CDR1 MNHEY and CDR2 SMNVEV (reference sequence). This CDR3 spans 16 amino acids. The CDR3 nucleotides read TGTGCCAGCAGTCCGATCACTTTCTCGTTGAGAGAGACCCAGTACTTC. This sequence encodes CASSPITFSLRETQYF.

The chain is built from TRBV20-1 and TRBJ1-6; weak D call: TRBD1 (5 bases). This CDR3 has 15 residues. V dropped 5 bases and J dropped 9 bases, with 20 bases sitting between them. Germline-derived CDR1 and CDR2 are DFQATT and SNEGSKA (reference sequence). The CDR3 loop is CSAAYSGVFSSPLHF. The CDR3 DNA is TGCAGTGCTGCTTACTCGGGGGTGTTTAGTTCACCCCTCCACTTT.

V and J are TRBV11-2 and TRBJ1-4; 9 bases line up with TRBD1. Trimming took 5 bases from V and 7 from J; bases not matched to a gene: 5. CDR1 and CDR2 (germline): SGHAT, FQNNGV. The CDR3 contains 14 residues. For the CDR3, the DNA is TGTGCCAGCAGCCGTGGACAGGGGAGTGAAAAACTGTTTTTT. This gives the protein CASSRGQGSEKLFF.